This entry features one T cell receptor beta chain sequence. In the original workflow: The assay estimated nucleated cells by amplifying reference gene primers. The data were produced by immunoSEQ multiplex PCR, yet TCRdb's version contains in-frame clones alone and is incomplete. The V and J calls and clone size are taken from that table; D and trimming were inferred from the DNA. The sample lists 120,000 or so clones, 80% to 90% occurring once. Trimming stripped 3 bases from V and 0 bases from J, with 4 bases between. CDR3 length: 13 residues. The germline gives CDR1 SGHDT, CDR2 YYEEEE. The sample belongs to a study of blood T cell repertoires in COVID-19. Study-wide background: Acute and convalescent COVID-19 samples came from the United States, Italy and Spain. PBMCs, B-cell-depleted T cells, or T cells provided the cDNA or gDNA that made up the material.

This receptor was identified in a woman aged 70-85 years with acute or convalescent COVID-19. The genes are TRBV5-6 and TRBJ2-4; D not certain. The sequencing sample was made of peripheral blood. The DNA for the CDR3 is TGTGCCAGCAGCTCAGTAGCCAAAAACATTCAGTACTTC. Translation: CASSSVAKNIQYF. Combining the CDR3 with reference TRBV5-6 and TRBJ2-4 gives the whole variable domain DAGVTQSPTHLIKTRGQQVTLRCSPKSGHDTVSWYQQALGQGPQFIFQYYEEEERQRGNFPDRFSGHQFPNYSSELNVNALLLGDSALYLCASSSVAKNIQYFGAGTRLSVL.